The 18 T cell receptor beta chains listed next were all sequenced from one sample in a study of vaccination and CD4 T cells after COVID-19. Treatment reported: approximately nine-day PBMC culture with coronavirus spike peptide pools or control peptides (ViraFEST assay). An Oncomine TCR Beta short-read assay was used to sequence the DNA from cultured CD4+ T cells. TCRdb used MiXCR to reprocess the PCR reads, holding one entry per CDR3 protein. The sample has 9,500 to 15,000 distinct CDR3 sequences, 20% seen once; the top ten hold around an eighth. Their target antigens are unknown. The input for sequencing was CD4+ T cells from blood, cultured in vitro, taken before SARS-CoV-2 vaccination. The receptors shown here come from a human donor who received a COVID-19 vaccine.

J is TRBJ1-5 and V is TRBV19; 7 bases are shared with TRBD1. CDR1 and CDR2 (germline): LNHDA, SQIVND (reference sequence). V shed 7 bases, J shed 1 base, and the junction held 22 bases outside the gene matches. The CDR3 extends over 20 amino acids. The CDR3: CASTSTGTVVLGASNQPQHF. CDR3 in DNA: TGTGCCAGTACCTCGACCGGGACAGTGGTGTTGGGAGCGAGCAATCAGCCCCAGCATTTT.

This clonotype was seen a handful of times. J is TRBJ1-2 and V is TRBV20-1; D unclear. With 0 bases removed from V and 8 bases from J, the gap between germline ends came to 13 bases. CDR3 length: 13 amino acids. Germline V gene data show CDR1 as DFQATT and CDR2 as SNEGSKA (reference sequence). CDR3 DNA: TGCAGTGCTAGAGATAGAGCCGCGGGAGGCTACACCTTC. Protein product: CSARDRAAGGYTF.

V gene TRBV7-8 combines with J gene TRBJ1-1; a possible D gene is TRBD1 (5 bases). The germline CDR1 and CDR2 sequences are SGHVS and FQNEAQ. Trimming shortened V by 5 bases and J by 1 base, and 11 bases separated the two germline ends. The CDR3 loop spans 14 amino acids. CDR3 nucleotide sequence: TGTGCCAGCAGCATTCAGACAGAGAACACTGAAGCTTTCTTT. This sequence encodes CASSIQTENTEAFF. Full variable domain (missing parts from reference TRBV7-8 and TRBJ1-1): GAGVSQSPRYKVAKRGQDVALRCDPISGHVSLFWYQQALGQGPEFLTYFQNEAQLDKSGLPSDRFFAERPEGSVSTLKIQRTQQEDSAVYLCASSIQTENTEAFFGQGTRLTVV.

This clonotype was seen a handful of times. The genes are TRBV27 and TRBJ1-6, with D possibly TRBD1 on 5 matching bases. V lost 3 bases and J lost 9, with 15 bases in between. In germline, CDR1 is MNHEY, CDR2 SMNVEV (reference sequence). The CDR3 length is 15 residues. In DNA form, the CDR3 reads TGTGCCAGCAGTTTGTTGGGGGGGGAGGGTTCACCCCTCCACTTT. Its translation: CASSLLGGEGSPLHF.

This clonotype was picked up a small number of times. The chain recombines TRBV19 with TRBJ1-5; the match to TRBD1 covers 7 bases. The CDR3 totals 15 residues. In germline, CDR1 is LNHDA, CDR2 SQIVND (reference sequence). The trim removed 7 bases at V and 1 base at J, leaving 7 bases unmatched. In DNA form, the CDR3 reads TGTGCCAGTATTAAGGGGGCAGGGAGCAATCAGCCCCAGCATTTT. It is translated as CASIKGAGSNQPQHF.

This clonotype has more than one count but fewer than ten. The chain links TRBV12-3 or TRBV12-4 to TRBJ2-2, with 13 bases that match TRBD2. The CDR3 is made up of 17 amino acids. Trimming removed 1 base from V and 6 bases from J; junction bases left unmatched: 5. The DNA of the CDR3 is TGTGCCAGCAGTTTAGGGACTAGCGGGGGTAGGGCCGGGGAGCTGTTTTTT. It specifies CASSLGTSGGRAGELFF.

V is TRBV5-1 and J is TRBJ2-3; 7 nucleotides agree with TRBD2. Germline CDR1 and CDR2: SGHRS and YFSETQ. The CDR3 has 14 residues. J lost 0 bases, V lost 6 bases, and 4 bases had no gene match. The CDR3 loop is CASKTSPSTDTQYF. Here the CDR3 DNA reads TGCGCCAGCAAGACTAGCCCTAGCACAGATACGCAGTATTTT.

This clonotype was picked up a small number of times. The chain has TRBV2 and TRBJ1-4, with D possibly being TRBD1 (5 bases). The V and J ends lost 2 bases and 8 bases respectively, with 12 bases between them. From germline, CDR1 is SNHLY and CDR2 FYNNEI. The CDR3 has 14 residues. CDR3 sequence reads: CASSELRGDEKLFF. Here the CDR3 DNA reads TGTGCCAGCAGTGAACTCCGCGGGGACGAAAAACTGTTTTTT.

This clonotype was observed a few times. V usage is TRBV7-2 and J usage is TRBJ1-6; D gene ambiguous. The CDR3 is made up of 15 amino acids. V was clipped by 3 bases and J by 3 bases, with 9 bases between them. Looked up from germline, CDR1 is SGHTA and CDR2 is FQGNSA. CDR3 amino acids: CASSLSPRYNSPLHF. The CDR3, as DNA: TGTGCCAGCAGCTTGTCTCCCCGCTATAATTCACCCCTCCACTTT.

This chain links TRBV20-1 with TRBJ2-5, with TRBD2 identical over 9 bases. V shed 4 bases and J 2 bases; nucleotides not matched to a gene: 5. Germline lookup yields CDR1 DFQATT and CDR2 SNEGSKA (reference sequence). The CDR3 totals 14 residues. CDR3 nucleotide sequence: TGCAGTGCTACCCCCGGACTAGCGCAAGAGACCCAGTACTTC. As protein: CSATPGLAQETQYF.

This clonotype showed up just once. The chain recombines TRBV5-1 with TRBJ1-1, with D unresolved. V lost 0 bases and J lost 2, with 8 bases in between. Germline V gene data show CDR1 as SGHRS and CDR2 as YFSETQ. This CDR3 is built from 14 residues. CDR3 sequence reads: CASSLDSSNTEAFF. The CDR3 DNA is TGCGCCAGCAGCTTGGATTCTTCAAACACTGAAGCTTTCTTT.

V and J are TRBV6-5 and TRBJ1-1; 12 bases are shared with TRBD1. This CDR3 contains 16 residues. In germline, CDR1 is MNHEY, CDR2 SVGAGI. V lost 2 bases, J lost 6 bases, and 7 bases stayed unmatched. The chain's CDR3 is CASSYGTGGGSPEAFF. Written as DNA, the CDR3 is TGTGCCAGCAGTTACGGGACAGGGGGCGGGAGTCCTGAAGCTTTCTTT.

This clonotype occurred a few times. The chain employs TRBV20-1 and TRBJ2-7; 8 bases line up with TRBD2. V shed 5 bases, J shed 0 bases, and the junction held 15 bases outside the gene matches. Germline V gives CDR1 DFQATT, CDR2 SNEGSKA (reference sequence). The CDR3 has 17 amino acids. Written as DNA, the CDR3 is TGCAGTGCTGGACCGAGAGGACTAGCAAACCCCTCCTACGAGCAGTACTTC. As protein: CSAGPRGLANPSYEQYF.

J is TRBJ2-5 and V is TRBV20-1; 10 nucleotides align to TRBD2. The CDR3 sequence is 15 residues long. Germline V lookup: CDR1 DFQATT, CDR2 SNEGSKA (reference sequence). J gave up 5 bases and V 3 bases, and 9 bases lay outside the gene matches. In nucleotides, the CDR3 is TGCAGTGCTAGTCGGAGCGGGGGGGACGGGGAGACCCAGTACTTC. It translates to CSASRSGGDGETQYF.

The chain employs TRBV18 and TRBJ1-2; D possibly corresponds to TRBD1 (5 bases). V was cut by 1 base and J by 0 bases, with 9 bases left in between. Germline V gene sequence: CDR1 KGHSH, CDR2 LQKENI. There are 15 residues in the CDR3. CDR3 nucleotides: TGTGCCAGCTCACCACGGGACGGAACTAACTATGGCTACACCTTC. Protein sequence: CASSPRDGTNYGYTF. Combining the CDR3 with reference TRBV18 and TRBJ1-2 gives the whole variable domain NAGVMQNPRHLVRRRGQEARLRCSPMKGHSHVYWYRQLPEEGLKFMVYLQKENIIDESGMPKERFSAEFPKEGPSILRIQQVVRGDSAAYFCASSPRDGTNYGYTFGSGTRLTVV.

In its sample, this clonotype is medium-sized. V gene TRBV20-1 combines with J gene TRBJ2-5; TRBD2 matches at 11 bases. Germline V CDR1 and CDR2: DFQATT, SNEGSKA (reference sequence). The J segment lost 10 bases and the V segment lost 5 bases, leaving 6 bases of the junction unmatched. The length of the CDR3 is 12 residues. CDR3 amino acids: CSAQTSGEGQYF. The CDR3 DNA reads as TGCAGTGCTCAGACTAGCGGGGAGGGCCAGTACTTC.

This clonotype appeared a few times. The V and J genes are TRBV20-1 and TRBJ2-1; TRBD2 agrees at 16 bases. This CDR3 has 19 residues. In germline, CDR1 is DFQATT, CDR2 SNEGSKA (reference sequence). V shed 6 bases and J 3 bases; nucleotides not matched to a gene: 14. CDR3 sequence (DNA): TGCAGTGCAAACGTCAAGGGACTAGCGGGGGGGCTTATCTACAATGAGCAGTTCTTC. Its protein product is CSANVKGLAGGLIYNEQFF.

This clonotype was counted a single time. The chain recombines TRBV29-1 with TRBJ1-1, with D unclear. Between the trimmed V and J ends, which lost 7 bases and 7 bases, there was a span of 7 bases. CDR1 and CDR2 from the germline V gene are SQVTM and ANQGSEA. The CDR3 contains 9 residues. For the CDR3, the DNA is TGCAGCGCCGGGAGTGAAGCTTTCTTT. This encodes CSAGSEAFF.